The present entry profiles one TCR beta chain with its context. MiXCR, applied by TCRdb to the reads, yields one record per CDR3 protein. The top ten clones hold approximately 8% of a sample with hundreds of thousands of distinct CDR3 sequences, 15% to 20% of them seen once. The data were obtained in a study of T cell repertoires in cytomegalovirus infection. The V gene end was trimmed by 5 bases and the J gene end by 4 bases; junction bases not matched to a gene: 13. Germline CDR1 and CDR2: SGHTA and FQGNSA. The CDR3 spans 16 residues. The chain uses TRBV7-2 and TRBJ2-7; 8 bases line up with TRBD1. The sequenced sample consisted of PBMCs. The sequence derives from a human donor in good health (CMV status not recorded). Some clones in this sample may be carry-over from other donors' samples. The CDR3 loop reads CASSLISGTGSYEQYF. DNA for the CDR3: TGTGCCAGCAGCCTCATCTCCGGGACAGGCTCTTACGAGCAGTACTTC.